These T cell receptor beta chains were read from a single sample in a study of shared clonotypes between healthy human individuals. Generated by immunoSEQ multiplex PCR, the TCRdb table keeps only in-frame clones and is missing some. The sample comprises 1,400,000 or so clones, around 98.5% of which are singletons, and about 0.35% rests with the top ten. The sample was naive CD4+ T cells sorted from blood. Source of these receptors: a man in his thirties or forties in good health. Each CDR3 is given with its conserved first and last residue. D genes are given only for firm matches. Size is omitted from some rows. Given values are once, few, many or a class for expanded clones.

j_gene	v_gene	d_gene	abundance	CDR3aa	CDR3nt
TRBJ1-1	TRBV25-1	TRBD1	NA	CASSAGTGVWNTEAFF	TGTGCCAGCAGTGCCGGGACAGGGGTATGGAACACTGAAGCTTTCTTT
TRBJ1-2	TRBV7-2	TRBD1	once	CASSGAGGDYGYTF	TGTGCCAGCAGCGGCGCAGGGGGCGACTATGGCTACACCTTC
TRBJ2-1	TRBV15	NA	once	CATSRAYNEQFF	TGTGCCACCAGCAGAGCATACAATGAGCAGTTCTTC
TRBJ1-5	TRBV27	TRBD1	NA	CASSPISGRGREAQHF	TGTGCCAGCAGTCCAATTTCGGGCAGGGGGCGAGAGGCCCAGCATTTT
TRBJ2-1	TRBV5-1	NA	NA	CASSIGEGPGSYNEQFF	TGCGCCAGCAGCATTGGGGAAGGCCCTGGCTCCTACAATGAGCAGTTCTTC
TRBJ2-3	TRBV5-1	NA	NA	CASSLPMATDTQYF	TGCGCCAGCAGCCTCCCGATGGCGACAGATACGCAGTATTTT
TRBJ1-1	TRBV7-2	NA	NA	CASSLGWLGTEAFF	TGTGCCAGCAGCTTAGGCTGGTTGGGGACTGAAGCTTTCTTT
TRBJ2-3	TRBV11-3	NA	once	CASSFGLTDTQYF	TGTGCCAGCAGCTTCGGACTGACAGATACGCAGTATTTT
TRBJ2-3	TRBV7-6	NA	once	CASSEGPVDTQYF	TGTGCCAGCAGCGAAGGTCCGGTAGATACGCAGTATTTT
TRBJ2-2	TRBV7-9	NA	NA	CASSFPLGTYTGELFF	TGTGCCAGCAGCTTTCCGTTGGGGACTTACACCGGGGAGCTGTTTTTT
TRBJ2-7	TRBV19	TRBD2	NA	CASSPRGSGRDEQYF	TGTGCCAGTAGTCCTCGGGGTAGCGGGAGAGACGAGCAGTACTTC
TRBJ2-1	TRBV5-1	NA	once	CASSHRDLGHHNEQFF	TGCGCCAGCAGCCACAGGGACTTGGGACACCACAATGAGCAGTTCTTC
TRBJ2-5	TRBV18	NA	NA	CASSPLASGETQYF	TGTGCCAGCTCACCTTTAGCTTCGGGGGAGACCCAGTACTTC
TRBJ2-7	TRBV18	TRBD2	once	CASSPWGGGDSYEQYF	TGTGCCAGCTCACCTTGGGGCGGGGGAGATTCCTACGAGCAGTACTTC
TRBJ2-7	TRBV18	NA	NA	CASSPLKTEYEQYF	TGTGCCAGCTCACCACTGAAGACGGAATACGAGCAGTACTTC
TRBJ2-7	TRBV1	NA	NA	CTSSQDSPRAGQYF	TGCACCAGCAGCCAAGACTCCCCTCGGGCGGGGCAGTACTTC
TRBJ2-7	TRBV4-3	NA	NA	CASSHTGMGYEQYF	TGCGCCAGCAGCCATACAGGGATGGGCTACGAGCAGTACTTC
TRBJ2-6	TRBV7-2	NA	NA	CASSLQGPGANVLTF	TGTGCCAGCAGCTTACAAGGCCCTGGGGCCAACGTCCTGACTTTC
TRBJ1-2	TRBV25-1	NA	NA	CASTRGDSYGYTF	TGTGCCAGCACGCGAGGGGATAGCTATGGCTACACCTTC
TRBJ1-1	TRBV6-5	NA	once	CATYPRRIETEAFF	TGTGCCACCTACCCCCGCCGGATAGAGACTGAAGCTTTCTTT
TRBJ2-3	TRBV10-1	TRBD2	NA	CASSVAGGGLDTQYF	TGCGCCAGCAGTGTAGCGGGAGGAGGGTTGGATACGCAGTATTTT
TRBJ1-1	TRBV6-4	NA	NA	CASRSDRVGTEAFF	TGTGCCAGCCGCTCGGACCGGGTGGGCACTGAAGCTTTCTTT
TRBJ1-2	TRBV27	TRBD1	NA	CASSSPGTGGSYGYTF	TGTGCCAGCAGTTCTCCCGGGACAGGGGGCAGCTATGGCTACACCTTC
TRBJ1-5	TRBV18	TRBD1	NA	CASSPRTGDLNQPQHF	TGTGCCAGCTCACCACGGACAGGGGATCTCAATCAGCCCCAGCATTTT
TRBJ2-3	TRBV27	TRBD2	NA	CASSLPSGSTDTQYF	TGTGCCAGCAGTCTTCCTAGCGGGAGTACAGATACGCAGTATTTT
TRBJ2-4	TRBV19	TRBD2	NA	CASSIGGMNIQYF	TGTGCCAGTAGTATCGGGGGGATGAACATTCAGTACTTC
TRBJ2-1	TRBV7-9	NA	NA	CASSSKGGIEQFF	TGTGCCAGCAGCTCAAAAGGGGGGATTGAGCAGTTCTTC
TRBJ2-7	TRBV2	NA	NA	CASSDQGFLYEQYF	TGTGCCAGCAGTGATCAGGGGTTCCTCTACGAGCAGTACTTC
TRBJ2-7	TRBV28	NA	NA	CASSTPGYEQYF	TGTGCCAGCAGTACCCCAGGGTACGAGCAGTACTTC
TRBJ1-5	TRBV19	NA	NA	CASSLDGNGGQPQHF	TGTGCCAGTAGCCTGGACGGGAACGGAGGTCAGCCCCAGCATTTT
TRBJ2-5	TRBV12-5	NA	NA	CASGLGRTVPETQYF	TGTGCTAGTGGTTTGGGAAGGACTGTTCCAGAGACCCAGTACTTC
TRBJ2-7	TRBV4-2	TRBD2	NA	CASSQLGLAGPYEQYF	TGTGCCAGCAGCCAATTAGGACTAGCGGGGCCCTACGAGCAGTACTTC
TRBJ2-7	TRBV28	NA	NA	CASSLRRIAREQYF	TGTGCCAGCAGTTTAAGGCGAATAGCGAGGGAGCAGTACTTC
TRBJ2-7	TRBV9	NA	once	CASSVVPSGGEQYF	TGTGCCAGCAGCGTAGTTCCTTCTGGTGGTGAGCAGTACTTC
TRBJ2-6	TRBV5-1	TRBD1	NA	CASSLAGTGVSGANVLTF	TGCGCCAGCAGCTTGGCGGGGACAGGGGTCTCTGGGGCCAACGTCCTGACTTTC
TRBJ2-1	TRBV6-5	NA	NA	CASSYFQRVPYNEQFF	TGTGCCAGCAGTTACTTTCAGCGGGTCCCTTACAATGAGCAGTTCTTC
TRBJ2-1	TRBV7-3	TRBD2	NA	CASSPLLPDLAGADNEQFF	TGTGCCAGCAGCCCCCTCTTACCGGACCTAGCGGGAGCGGACAATGAGCAGTTCTTC
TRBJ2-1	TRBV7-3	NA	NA	CASSLTPKTNYNEQFF	TGTGCCAGCAGCTTAACCCCGAAAACTAATTACAATGAGCAGTTCTTC
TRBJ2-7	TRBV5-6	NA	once	CASSVNYEQYF	TGTGCCAGCAGCGTCAACTACGAGCAGTACTTC
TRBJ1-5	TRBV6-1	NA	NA	CASSEGGNQPQHF	TGTGCCAGCAGTGAAGGGGGCAATCAGCCCCAGCATTTT
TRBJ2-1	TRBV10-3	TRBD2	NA	CAIRGGDNEQFF	TGTGCCATCAGGGGAGGGGACAATGAGCAGTTCTTC
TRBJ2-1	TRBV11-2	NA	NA	CASSSGYAELYNEQFF	TGTGCCAGCAGCTCCGGCTACGCGGAGTTATACAATGAGCAGTTCTTC
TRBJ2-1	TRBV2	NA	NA	CASSYGTQAEQFF	TGTGCCAGCTCGTACGGGACTCAGGCGGAACAGTTCTTC
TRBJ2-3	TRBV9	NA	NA	CASSVGSQGGRQYF	TGTGCCAGCAGCGTAGGATCCCAGGGAGGAAGGCAGTATTTT
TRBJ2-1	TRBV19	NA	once	CASSGDPGRHNEQFF	TGTGCCAGTAGTGGAGACCCGGGTCGCCACAATGAGCAGTTCTTC
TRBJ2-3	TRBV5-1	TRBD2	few	CASTSGRLTDTQYF	TGCGCCAGCACTAGCGGGAGACTCACAGATACGCAGTATTTT
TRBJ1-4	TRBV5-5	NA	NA	CASSGEGVEKLFF	TGTGCCAGCAGCGGAGAGGGGGTTGAAAAACTGTTTTTT
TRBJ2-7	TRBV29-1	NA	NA	CSARGRYEQYF	TGCAGCGCACGGGGGCGGTACGAGCAGTACTTC
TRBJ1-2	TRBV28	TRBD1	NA	CASSIGQGRGYTF	TGTGCCAGCAGTATCGGACAGGGAAGGGGCTACACCTTC
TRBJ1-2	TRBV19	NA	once	CASSMGARYGYTF	TGTGCCAGTAGTATGGGGGCTCGGTATGGCTACACCTTC
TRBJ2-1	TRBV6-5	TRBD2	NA	CASTKAPGGYNEQFF	TGTGCCAGCACCAAGGCACCGGGGGGCTACAATGAGCAGTTCTTC
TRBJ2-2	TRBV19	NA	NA	CASSIRGNTGELFF	TGTGCCAGTAGTATCCGCGGAAACACCGGGGAGCTGTTTTTT
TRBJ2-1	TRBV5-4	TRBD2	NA	CASSLTSGGYNEQFF	TGTGCCAGCAGCCTGACTAGCGGGGGTTACAATGAGCAGTTCTTC
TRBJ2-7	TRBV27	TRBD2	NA	CASSSTSGRGYEQYF	TGTGCCAGCAGTTCTACTAGCGGGAGAGGATACGAGCAGTACTTC
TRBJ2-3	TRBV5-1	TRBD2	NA	CASSLLAETDTQYF	TGCGCCAGCAGCCTACTAGCGGAGACAGATACGCAGTATTTT
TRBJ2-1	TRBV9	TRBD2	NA	CASSLGVAGVREQFF	TGTGCCAGCAGCCTAGGGGTAGCGGGAGTTCGGGAGCAGTTCTTC
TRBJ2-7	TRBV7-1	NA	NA	CASSLELGYEQYF	TGTGCCAGCAGCTTAGAATTGGGCTACGAGCAGTACTTC
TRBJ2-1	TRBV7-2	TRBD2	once	CASSLRTGREVRSEQFF	TGTGCCAGCAGCCTACGTACGGGGAGGGAGGTAAGAAGTGAGCAGTTCTTC
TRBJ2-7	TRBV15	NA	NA	CATSRLTLAYEQYF	TGTGCCACCAGCCGGCTGACCCTGGCCTACGAGCAGTACTTC